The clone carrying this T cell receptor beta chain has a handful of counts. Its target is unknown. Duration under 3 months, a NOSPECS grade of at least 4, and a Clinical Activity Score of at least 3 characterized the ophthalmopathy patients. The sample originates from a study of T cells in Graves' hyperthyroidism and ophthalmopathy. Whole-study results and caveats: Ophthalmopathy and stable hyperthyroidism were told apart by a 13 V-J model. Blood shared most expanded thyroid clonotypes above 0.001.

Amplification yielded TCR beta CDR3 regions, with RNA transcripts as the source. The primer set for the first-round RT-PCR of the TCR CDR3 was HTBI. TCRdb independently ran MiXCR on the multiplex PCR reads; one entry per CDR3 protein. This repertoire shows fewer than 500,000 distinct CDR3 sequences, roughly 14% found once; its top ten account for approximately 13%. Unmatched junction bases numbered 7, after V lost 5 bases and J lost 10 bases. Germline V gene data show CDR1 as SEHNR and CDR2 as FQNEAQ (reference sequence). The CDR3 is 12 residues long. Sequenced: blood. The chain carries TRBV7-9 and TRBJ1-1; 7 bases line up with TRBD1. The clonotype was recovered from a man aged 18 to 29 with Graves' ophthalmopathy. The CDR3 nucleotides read TGTGCCAGCAGCCCAGGACAGGCGGTAGCTTTCTTT. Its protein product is CASSPGQAVAFF.